Below, 14 T cell receptor beta chains from the same sample are listed, as sequenced in a study of cytomegalovirus exposure and HLA in healthy donors. The PCR was carried out with 60 Vbeta primers and 13 Jbeta primers. Assay used: immunoSEQ multiplex PCR; TCRdb lists only in-frame clones, some missing. Among about 250,000 clones listed, about 75% were seen once. The sequenced sample consisted of PBMCs. Every receptor here comes from a female donor in good health and CMV-seronegative.

This chain joins TRBV5-1 and TRBJ2-1, with D tentatively TRBD1 (5 bases). Germline values: CDR1 SGHRS, CDR2 YFSETQ. V lost 4 bases to trimming and J lost 8 bases, with 25 bases between them. CDR3 size: 17 residues. CDR3 sequence (DNA): TGCGCCAGCAGCCCTGGTGGGGTAGGGGAACCCATCTATGAGCAGTTCTTC. Translating gives CASSPGGVGEPIYEQFF.

The rearrangement uses TRBV7-2 and TRBJ2-3; 11 bases fit TRBD2. The CDR3 spans 18 residues. CDR1 SGHTA and CDR2 FQGNSA come from the germline V gene. V trimming: 5 bases; J trimming: 2 bases; junction bases outside the gene matches: 12. The CDR3 sequence: CASSPGFASGRYTDTQYF. The DNA of the CDR3 is TGTGCCAGCAGCCCAGGGTTCGCTAGCGGGAGGTACACAGATACGCAGTATTTT.

The sample holds a few counts of this clone. V usage is TRBV11-3 and J usage is TRBJ2-1; the D is unclear. The CDR3 is 14 amino acids. V lost 1 base to trimming and J lost 7 bases, with 11 bases between them. Germline loops: CDR1 SGHNT, CDR2 YENEEA. The CDR3 nucleotides read TGTGCCAGCAGCTTAGCGGAGCCCCTAAATGAGCAGTTCTTC. It translates to CASSLAEPLNEQFF. The variable domain in full, completed from reference TRBV11-3 and TRBJ2-1, reads EAGVVQSPRYKIIEKKQPVAFWCNPISGHNTLYWYLQNLGQGPELLIRYENEEAVDDSQLPKDRFSAERLKGVDSTLKIQPAELGDSAVYLCASSLAEPLNEQFFGPGTRLTVL.

The CDR3 bases are TGTGCCAGTAGTGACCGGGCCCAGGGGGTTTCTGGAAACACCATATATTTT. This codes for CASSDRAQGVSGNTIYF. This chain uses TRBV19 with TRBJ1-3, with 7 bases identical to TRBD1. This CDR3 spans 17 amino acids. V shed 5 bases and J 1 base; nucleotides not matched to a gene: 11. Germline V CDR1 and CDR2: LNHDA, SQIVND (reference sequence).

This clone was seen just once. This chain uses TRBV15 with TRBJ2-1; the D is unclear. The CDR3 has 14 residues. The V and J ends lost 1 base and 8 bases respectively, with 12 bases between them. The germline V gene encodes CDR1 LNHNV and CDR2 YYDKDF (reference sequence). Here the CDR3 DNA reads TGTGCCACCAGCAGAGGTCCTTTCTCGGATGAGCAGTTCTTC. It codes for CATSRGPFSDEQFF.

The chain has TRBV10-3 and TRBJ2-1; no definite D call. The CDR3 covers 13 residues. The V end lost 5 bases, the J end lost 8 bases, and 13 bases lay between the germline ends. The germline V gene encodes CDR1 ENHRY and CDR2 SYGVKD. As DNA, the CDR3 is TGTGCCATCAGTACCTGGGCCTTCTATGAGCAGTTCTTC. Residues: CAISTWAFYEQFF.

The V and J genes are TRBV29-1 and TRBJ2-1; perhaps TRBD2 as D (5 bases). V lost 1 base to trimming and J lost 1 base, with 14 bases between them. The CDR3 spans 16 residues. Germline loops: CDR1 SQVTM, CDR2 ANQGSEA. CDR3 in DNA: TGCAGCGTTGAAGGCCTATCTTCGGGGTCCTACAATGAGCAGTTCTTC. It yields the protein CSVEGLSSGSYNEQFF.

The chain recombines TRBV7-6 with TRBJ2-3; D might be TRBD1 (5 bases). The CDR3 has 17 amino acids. The ends were cut back, 2 bases at V and 5 bases at J, with 20 bases in the middle. Germline assignment: CDR1 SGHVS and CDR2 FNYEAQ. The CDR3 spells CASSLSSWGVVGDTQYF. CDR3 DNA sequence: TGTGCCAGCAGCTTATCTTCTTGGGGCGTTGTCGGAGATACGCAGTATTTT.

Written as DNA, the CDR3 is TGTGCCAGCAGCCCAACCACGCCTCGGACAGGGGGCCTGTTGGAGACCCAGTACTTC. It yields the protein CASSPTTPRTGGLLETQYF. V is TRBV7-6 and J is TRBJ2-5; TRBD1 aligns across 11 bases. The CDR3 consists of 19 residues. With 5 bases clipped from V and 5 bases from J, the junction kept 19 bases outside the gene matches. The germline CDR1 and CDR2 sequences are SGHVS and FNYEAQ.

As to this clone: The sample has other DNA sequences that encode this CDR3 too. The chain joins TRBV11-3 to TRBJ2-1; 14 positions match TRBD2. The CDR3 is made up of 15 amino acids. Looked up from germline, CDR1 is SGHNT and CDR2 is YENEEA. V dropped 1 base and J dropped 8; count of bases not matched to a gene: 1. The CDR3 protein is CASSLGGLAGDEQFF. The CDR3 nucleotides read TGTGCCAGCAGCTTAGGGGGACTAGCGGGAGATGAGCAGTTCTTC.

The CDR3 coding sequence is TGTGCCAGTAGACCGCAGGCGTCAAGCAATCAGCCCCAGCATTTT. This codes for CASRPQASSNQPQHF. The V call is TRBV19, the J call TRBJ1-5; D gene uncertain. CDR1 LNHDA and CDR2 SQIVND come from the germline V gene (reference sequence). V shed 6 bases and J shed 1 base, with 13 bases lying between them. This CDR3 has 15 residues.

This clone has more than one count but fewer than ten. The chain couples TRBV28 to TRBJ1-4; possible D gene TRBD1, 5 bases. The germline CDR1 and CDR2 sequences are MDHEN and SYDVKM. The CDR3 loop spans 15 amino acids. V lost 7 bases to trimming and J lost 0 bases, with 12 bases between them. Written as DNA, the CDR3 is TGTGCCAGCAAGGAAGGGGCTTCAACTAATGAAAAACTGTTTTTT. This codes for CASKEGASTNEKLFF.

The chain has TRBV19 and TRBJ2-5; no clear D gene. The CDR3 sequence is 16 residues long. The germline V gene encodes CDR1 LNHDA and CDR2 SQIVND (reference sequence). V was trimmed by 1 base and J by 0 bases, leaving 12 bases between them. The CDR3, as DNA: TGTGCCAGTAGTATAGGCGACTCCCTGTACCAAGAGACCCAGTACTTC. This encodes CASSIGDSLYQETQYF.

This clone has only a few counts. The J gene is TRBJ2-5, the V gene TRBV28; no reliable D call. The CDR3 totals 11 residues. Germline values: CDR1 MDHEN, CDR2 SYDVKM. The germline V and J ends were trimmed by 4 bases and 4 bases, with 4 bases remaining between them. This CDR3 reads CASSSPETQYF. The CDR3 DNA sequence: TGTGCCAGCAGTTCTCCAGAGACCCAGTACTTC.